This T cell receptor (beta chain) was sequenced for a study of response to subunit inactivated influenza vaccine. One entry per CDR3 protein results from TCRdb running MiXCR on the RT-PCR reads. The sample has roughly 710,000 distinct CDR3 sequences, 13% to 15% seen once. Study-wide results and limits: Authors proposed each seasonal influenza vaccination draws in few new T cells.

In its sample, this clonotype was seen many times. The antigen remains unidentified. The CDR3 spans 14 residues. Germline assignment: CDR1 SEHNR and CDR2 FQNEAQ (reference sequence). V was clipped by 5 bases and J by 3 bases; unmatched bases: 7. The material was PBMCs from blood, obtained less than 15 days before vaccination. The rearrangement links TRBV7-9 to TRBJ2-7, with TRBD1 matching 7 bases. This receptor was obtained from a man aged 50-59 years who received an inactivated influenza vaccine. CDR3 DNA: TGTGCCAGCAGCCAGAGGGACAGCCACTACGAGCAGTACTTC. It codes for CASSQRDSHYEQYF. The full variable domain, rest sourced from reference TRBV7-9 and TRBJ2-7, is DTGVSQNPRHKITKRGQNVTFRCDPISEHNRLYWYRQTLGQGPEFLTYFQNEAQLEKSRLLSDRFSAERPKGSFSTLEIQRTEQGDSAMYLCASSQRDSHYEQYFGPGTRLTVT.